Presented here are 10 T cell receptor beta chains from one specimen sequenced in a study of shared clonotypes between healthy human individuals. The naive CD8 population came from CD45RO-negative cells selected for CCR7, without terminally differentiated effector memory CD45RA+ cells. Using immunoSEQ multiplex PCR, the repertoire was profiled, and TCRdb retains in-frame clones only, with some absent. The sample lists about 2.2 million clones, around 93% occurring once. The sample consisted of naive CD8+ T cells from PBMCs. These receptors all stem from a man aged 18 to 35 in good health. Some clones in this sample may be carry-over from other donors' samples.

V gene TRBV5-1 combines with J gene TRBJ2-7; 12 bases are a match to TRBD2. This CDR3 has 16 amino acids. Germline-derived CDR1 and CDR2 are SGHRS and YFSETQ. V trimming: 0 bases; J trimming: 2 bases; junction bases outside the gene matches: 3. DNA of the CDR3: TGCGCCAGCAGCTTGGGAGGACTAGCGGGGACCTACGAGCAGTACTTC. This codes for CASSLGGLAGTYEQYF.

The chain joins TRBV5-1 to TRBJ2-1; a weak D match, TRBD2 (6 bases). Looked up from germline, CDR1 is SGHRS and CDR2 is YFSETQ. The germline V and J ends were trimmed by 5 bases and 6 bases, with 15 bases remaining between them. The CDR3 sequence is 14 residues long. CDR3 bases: TGCGCCAGCAGTCAGGGCGGGAAGGGCAATGAGCAGTTCTTC. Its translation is CASSQGGKGNEQFF.

The CDR3: CASSLRGGGGNQPQHF. Written as DNA, the CDR3 is TGCGCCAGCTCTCTCAGGGGAGGGGGCGGCAATCAGCCCCAGCATTTT. The V and J genes are TRBV4-1 and TRBJ1-5; 7 bases are shared with TRBD1. This CDR3 has 16 residues. Germline CDR1 is MGHRA and CDR2 is YSYEKL. V shed 8 bases and J 2 bases; nucleotides not matched to a gene: 12.

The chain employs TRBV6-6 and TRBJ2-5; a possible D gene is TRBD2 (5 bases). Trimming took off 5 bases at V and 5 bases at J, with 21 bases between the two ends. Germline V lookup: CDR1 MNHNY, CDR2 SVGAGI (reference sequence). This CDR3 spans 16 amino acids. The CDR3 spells CASSPSSGPRGETQYF. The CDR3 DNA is TGTGCCAGCAGTCCCTCAAGCGGACCCCGAGGGGAGACCCAGTACTTC.

The CDR3 spells CAWSPGQGENIQYF. Written as DNA, the CDR3 is TGTGCCTGGAGTCCGGGACAGGGAGAAAACATTCAGTACTTC. This chain joins TRBV30 and TRBJ2-4, with 9 positions matching TRBD1. CDR1 and CDR2 from the germline V gene are GTSNPN and SVGIG (reference sequence). The CDR3 is made up of 14 amino acids. The V gene end was trimmed by 2 bases and the J gene end by 5 bases; junction bases not matched to a gene: 4.

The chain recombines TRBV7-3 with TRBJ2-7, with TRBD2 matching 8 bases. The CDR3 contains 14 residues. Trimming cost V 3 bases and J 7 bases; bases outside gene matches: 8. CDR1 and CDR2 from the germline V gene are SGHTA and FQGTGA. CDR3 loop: CASSLVAGGGEQYF. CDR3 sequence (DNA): TGTGCCAGCAGCTTGGTTGCGGGAGGTGGAGAGCAGTACTTC.

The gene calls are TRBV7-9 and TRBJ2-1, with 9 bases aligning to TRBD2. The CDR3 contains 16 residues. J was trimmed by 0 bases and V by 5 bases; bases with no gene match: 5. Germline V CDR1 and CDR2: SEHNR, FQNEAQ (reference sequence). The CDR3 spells CASSPYSGSSYNEQFF. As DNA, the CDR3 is TGTGCCAGCAGCCCCTATAGCGGGAGCTCCTACAATGAGCAGTTCTTC.

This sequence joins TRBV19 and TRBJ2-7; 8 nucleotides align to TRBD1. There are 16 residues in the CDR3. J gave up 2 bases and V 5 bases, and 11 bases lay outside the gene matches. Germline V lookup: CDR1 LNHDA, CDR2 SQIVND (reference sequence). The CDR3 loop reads CASSPYTGTGAYEQYF. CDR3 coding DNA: TGTGCCAGTAGTCCCTACACCGGGACAGGAGCCTACGAGCAGTACTTC.

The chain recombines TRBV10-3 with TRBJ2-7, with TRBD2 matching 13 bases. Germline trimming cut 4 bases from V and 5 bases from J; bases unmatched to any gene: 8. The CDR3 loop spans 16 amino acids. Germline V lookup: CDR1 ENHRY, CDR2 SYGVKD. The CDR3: CAISAPGLAGFNEQYF. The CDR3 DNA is TGTGCCATCAGTGCCCCGGGACTAGCGGGATTTAACGAGCAGTACTTC.

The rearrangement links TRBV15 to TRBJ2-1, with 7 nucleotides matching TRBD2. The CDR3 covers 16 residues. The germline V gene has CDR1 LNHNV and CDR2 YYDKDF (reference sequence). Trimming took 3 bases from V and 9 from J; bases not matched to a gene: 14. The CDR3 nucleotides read TGTGCCACCAGCAGCCCGGTCCGCGGGAGCCTAGTTGAGCAGTTCTTC. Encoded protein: CATSSPVRGSLVEQFF.